One and the same sample provided the 30 T cell receptor beta chains below, sequenced in a study of cytomegalovirus exposure and HLA in healthy donors. The PCR used 60 Vbeta and 13 Jbeta primers. Profiled with immunoSEQ multiplex PCR; TCRdb holds only in-frame clones, not every one. The sample shows around 150,000 clones, under 80% of them seen only once. Material for sequencing was PBMCs. All receptors derive from a female donor in good health and CMV-seronegative.

The J gene is TRBJ1-4, the V gene TRBV6-5; 8 bases agree with TRBD1. With 6 bases clipped from V and 6 bases from J, the junction kept 6 bases outside the gene matches. The germline gives CDR1 MNHEY, CDR2 SVGAGI. The CDR3 runs 14 residues. The CDR3 reads CASSRQGRDEKLFF. The CDR3 DNA sequence: TGTGCCAGCAGCCGACAGGGGAGGGATGAAAAACTGTTTTTT.

The V and J genes are TRBV11-2 and TRBJ2-5; 7 positions match TRBD1. The J call could be wrong; TRBJ2-7 is a better fit for the DNA end. Germline loops: CDR1 SGHAT, CDR2 FQNNGV. The CDR3 has 16 amino acids. CDR3 protein: CASSPIKGQHQNEQYF. The CDR3 nucleotides are TGTGCCAGCAGCCCTATAAAGGGACAGCACCAGAACGAGCAGTACTTC.

This rearrangement joins TRBV18 to TRBJ2-2, with TRBD2 identical over 9 bases. CDR1 KGHSH and CDR2 LQKENI come from the germline V gene. This CDR3 is built from 15 residues. V shed 3 bases, J shed 11 bases, and the junction held 10 bases outside the gene matches. The CDR3 DNA is TGTGCCAGCTCACCCGGGACGCTAGCGGGAAGTGAGCTGTTTTTT. This encodes CASSPGTLAGSELFF.

The genes are TRBV27 and TRBJ1-5; no clear D. V lost 0 bases, J lost 6 bases, and 21 bases lay in between. Germline-derived CDR1 and CDR2 are MNHEY and SMNVEV (reference sequence). This CDR3 is 18 amino acids long. CDR3 loop: CASSLSGGEGWGSQPQHF. For the CDR3, the DNA is TGTGCCAGCAGTTTATCGGGAGGCGAAGGGTGGGGTAGTCAGCCCCAGCATTTT.

This clone was seen only once. The genes are TRBV7-3 and TRBJ2-7; 10 bases are a match to TRBD2. Germline loops: CDR1 SGHTA, CDR2 FQGTGA. The CDR3 has 17 residues. J gave up 6 bases and V 0 bases, and 11 bases lay outside the gene matches. The CDR3 loop is CASSLTPLAGVPLEQYF. Here the CDR3 DNA reads TGTGCCAGCAGCTTAACTCCCCTAGCGGGGGTTCCCCTCGAGCAGTACTTC.

The rearrangement links TRBV11-3 to TRBJ1-1; D not resolved. Trimming removed 0 bases at V and 3 bases at J, with 8 bases between. CDR3 length: 14 amino acids. Germline V lookup: CDR1 SGHNT, CDR2 YENEEA. The CDR3 nucleotides read TGTGCCAGCAGCTTAGAGGGAGAGGACACTGAAGCTTTCTTT. Translating gives CASSLEGEDTEAFF.

This clone was seen only a few times. The chain employs TRBV27 and TRBJ2-7; 8 bases line up with TRBD2. From germline, CDR1 is MNHEY and CDR2 SMNVEV (reference sequence). The CDR3 contains 14 residues. V trimming: 3 bases; J trimming: 2 bases; junction bases outside the gene matches: 3. CDR3 amino acids: CASSFSGIAYEQYF. The CDR3 DNA sequence: TGTGCCAGCAGTTTTAGCGGGATTGCCTACGAGCAGTACTTC.

This clone was seen more than once but under ten times. V gene TRBV6-6 combines with J gene TRBJ2-3; 9 nucleotides line up with TRBD1. The junction had 5 bases not matched to a gene; V was cut back by 1 base and J by 3 bases. This CDR3 has 16 residues. Germline V gene data show CDR1 as MNHNY and CDR2 as SVGAGI (reference sequence). CDR3 sequence (DNA): TGTGCCAGCAGTTACTGGGCGGGACAGGGAACAGATACGCAGTATTTT. Amino acids: CASSYWAGQGTDTQYF.

This clone was seen only once. The gene calls are TRBV5-4 and TRBJ2-3; TRBD2 aligns across 9 bases. Germline V lookup: CDR1 SGHNT, CDR2 YYREEE (reference sequence). J was trimmed by 2 bases and V by 3 bases; bases with no gene match: 7. The CDR3 length is 16 residues. In DNA, the CDR3 is TGTGCCAGCAGCTCTGGACTAGCGATACACACAGATACGCAGTATTTT. It yields the protein CASSSGLAIHTDTQYF. Variable domain in full (rest from reference TRBV5-4 and TRBJ2-3): ETGVTQSPTHLIKTRGQQVTLRCSSQSGHNTVSWYQQALGQGPQFIFQYYREEENGRGNFPPRFSGLQFPNYSSELNVNALELDDSALYLCASSSGLAIHTDTQYFGPGTRLTVL.

This clone was picked up a small number of times. In nucleotides, the CDR3 is TGCAGCGTTGTGCCAGTCTCATATGGCTACACCTTC. It translates to CSVVPVSYGYTF. The genes are TRBV29-1 and TRBJ1-2; D not certain. The CDR3 is made up of 12 amino acids. V was trimmed by 4 bases and J by 5 bases, leaving 11 bases between them. Germline values: CDR1 SQVTM, CDR2 ANQGSEA.

The chain employs TRBV27 and TRBJ2-1, with 7 bases identical to TRBD1. The CDR3 runs to 15 residues. After removal of 2 bases from V and 9 bases from J, the junction contained 10 bases not matched to a gene. Germline CDR1 reads MNHEY; CDR2 reads SMNVEV (reference sequence). CDR3 protein: CASSLRGPRKVEQFF. The CDR3 nucleotides are TGTGCCAGCAGTTTAAGGGGGCCTAGGAAGGTTGAGCAGTTCTTC.

This sequence joins TRBV5-1 and TRBJ2-2; 12 bases agree with TRBD2. With 2 bases clipped from V and 3 bases from J, the junction kept 8 bases outside the gene matches. Germline CDR1 SGHRS, CDR2 YFSETQ. The CDR3 is 18 residues long. CDR3 amino acids: CASSLPLTSGGDTGELFF. CDR3 bases: TGCGCCAGCAGCTTACCCTTGACTAGCGGGGGCGACACCGGGGAGCTGTTTTTT. The full variable domain, in which reference TRBV5-1 and TRBJ2-2 provide the parts outside the CDR3, is KAGVTQTPRYLIKTRGQQVTLSCSPISGHRSVSWYQQTPGQGLQFLFEYFSETQRNKGNFPGRFSGRQFSNSRSEMNVSTLELGDSALYLCASSLPLTSGGDTGELFFGEGSRLTVL.

V gene TRBV10-3 combines with J gene TRBJ1-1, with a tentative D call TRBD1 (6 bases). Per the germline V gene, CDR1 is ENHRY and CDR2 is SYGVKD. The germline V and J ends were trimmed by 11 bases and 0 bases, with 16 bases remaining between them. The length of the CDR3 is 14 residues. In DNA form, the CDR3 reads TGTGCCTCTTTCCGGGACATCATGAACACTGAAGCTTTCTTT. Translated: CASFRDIMNTEAFF.

This chain joins TRBV6-1 and TRBJ2-7; TRBD1 might be the D (6 bases). The CDR3 runs to 17 residues. With 0 bases removed from V and 1 base from J, the gap between germline ends came to 16 bases. Germline assignment: CDR1 MNHNS and CDR2 SASEGT. The CDR3 DNA follows: TGTGCCAGCAGTGAAGCGCTGGTAGGTGGGACATCCTACGAGCAGTACTTC. Amino acids: CASSEALVGGTSYEQYF.

V and J are TRBV18 and TRBJ1-5; 8 nucleotides match TRBD1. The CDR3 has 14 residues. Germline V gene lookup returns CDR1 KGHSH and CDR2 LQKENI. V lost 6 bases to trimming and J lost 11 bases; unmatched junction nucleotides: 12. The CDR3: CASSRTGSERAQHF. In DNA, the CDR3 is TGTGCCAGCTCCCGGACAGGGTCGGAACGAGCCCAGCATTTT. Using reference TRBV18 and TRBJ1-5 for the parts outside the CDR3, the full variable domain is NAGVMQNPRHLVRRRGQEARLRCSPMKGHSHVYWYRQLPEEGLKFMVYLQKENIIDESGMPKERFSAEFPKEGPSILRIQQVVRGDSAAYFCASSRTGSERAQHFGDGTRLSIL.

There are a few counts of this clone. The chain employs TRBV13 and TRBJ1-2; D gene uncertain. Germline assignment: CDR1 PRHDT and CDR2 FYEKMQ (reference sequence). Trimming cost V 6 bases and J 0 bases, with 20 bases left between them. The CDR3 loop spans 17 amino acids. CDR3 coding DNA: TGTGCCAGCAGTCAACTAGGAAAGGGCCTAGCTAACTATGGCTACACCTTC. Translation: CASSQLGKGLANYGYTF. The full variable domain, rest sourced from reference TRBV13 and TRBJ1-2, is AAGVIQSPRHLIKEKRETATLKCYPIPRHDTVYWYQQGPGQDPQFLISFYEKMQSDKGSIPDRFSAQQFSDYHSELNMSSLELGDSALYFCASSQLGKGLANYGYTFGSGTRLTVV.

The chain links TRBV19 to TRBJ2-3; D unclear. The germline V gene has CDR1 LNHDA and CDR2 SQIVND (reference sequence). V lost 3 bases to trimming and J lost 0 bases, with 7 bases between them. This CDR3 is built from 14 residues. The CDR3 DNA is TGTGCCAGTAGTATTTACGGGAGCACAGATACGCAGTATTTT. Encoded protein: CASSIYGSTDTQYF.

This clone has a single count. The V and J genes are TRBV2 and TRBJ1-2; 8 bases line up with TRBD1. The CDR3 length is 14 residues. The junction had 11 bases not matched to a gene; V was cut back by 5 bases and J by 9 bases. Germline lookup yields CDR1 SNHLY and CDR2 FYNNEI. The chain's CDR3 is CASSSTDRGLSYTF. The CDR3 DNA sequence: TGTGCCAGCAGTTCGACTGACAGGGGCCTTAGCTACACCTTC.

This chain uses TRBV5-1 with TRBJ2-3, with TRBD2 matching 9 bases. The CDR3 length is 14 residues. V was clipped by 6 bases and J by 4 bases; unmatched bases: 6. Germline lookup yields CDR1 SGHRS and CDR2 YFSETQ. The DNA of the CDR3 is TGCGCCAGCATGCGGGGGGGCCATGCAGATACGCAGTATTTT. It codes for CASMRGGHADTQYF. The variable domain in full, completed from reference TRBV5-1 and TRBJ2-3, reads KAGVTQTPRYLIKTRGQQVTLSCSPISGHRSVSWYQQTPGQGLQFLFEYFSETQRNKGNFPGRFSGRQFSNSRSEMNVSTLELGDSALYLCASMRGGHADTQYFGPGTRLTVL.

The gene calls are TRBV10-2 and TRBJ1-4; D is ambiguous. The V end lost 0 bases, the J end lost 8 bases, and 4 bases lay between the germline ends. The CDR3 totals 12 residues. CDR1 and CDR2 (germline): WSHSY, SAAADI. For the CDR3, the DNA is TGCGCCAGCAGTGAGTCTACAGAAAAACTGTTTTTT. Its protein is CASSESTEKLFF.

V usage is TRBV15 and J usage is TRBJ2-1; D gene unclear. Germline CDR1 LNHNV, CDR2 YYDKDF (reference sequence). The CDR3 covers 14 residues. Trimming took 3 bases from V and 0 from J, leaving 6 bases between them. The CDR3 DNA follows: TGTGCCACCAGCAGGCTTAGCTCCTACAATGAGCAGTTCTTC. Residues: CATSRLSSYNEQFF. The full variable domain, its missing parts supplied by reference TRBV15 and TRBJ2-1, is DAMVIQNPRYQVTQFGKPVTLSCSQTLNHNVMYWYQQKSSQAPKLLFHYYDKDFNNEADTPDNFQSRRPNTSFCFLDIRSPGLGDTAMYLCATSRLSSYNEQFFGPGTRLTVL.

To note about this clone: Its ends do not fully match the called genes, so a read error is possible. The chain is built from TRBV7-2 and TRBJ2-7; a weak D match, TRBD1 (6 bases). The germline V gene encodes CDR1 SGHTA and CDR2 FQGNSA. The CDR3 spans 13 residues. CDR3 in DNA: TGTGCCAGCAGCGAGAAGGTGGGGGACAAGGTCAACTTC. This translates into CASSEKVGDKVNF.

This clone was detected once. This rearrangement joins TRBV5-1 to TRBJ1-2, with 10 bases fitting TRBD1. V was clipped by 4 bases and J by 6 bases; unmatched bases: 9. The CDR3 loop spans 15 amino acids. CDR1 and CDR2 from the germline V gene are SGHRS and YFSETQ. The CDR3 DNA follows: TGCGCCAGCAGCCCTCTCGGGGGACAGGGGAATGGCTACACCTTC. Protein product: CASSPLGGQGNGYTF.

This chain joins TRBV27 and TRBJ1-2; 11 bases agree with TRBD1. Germline values: CDR1 MNHEY, CDR2 SMNVEV (reference sequence). The ends lost 5 bases at V and 0 bases at J; junction bases unmatched: 5. The CDR3 is 16 amino acids. The CDR3 nucleotides read TGTGCCAGCAGTCCCGGGACAGGGGGAGCTAACTATGGCTACACCTTC. Translating gives CASSPGTGGANYGYTF.

This sequence joins TRBV6-5 and TRBJ2-5; a possible D gene is TRBD1 (6 bases). The end of the DNA is better explained by TRBJ2-7, so the J call may be wrong. The germline V gene has CDR1 MNHEY and CDR2 SVGAGI. The CDR3 has 13 amino acids. The DNA of the CDR3 is TGTGCCAGCAGTCCCACAGGGTGGGGCGAGCAGTACTTC. It specifies CASSPTGWGEQYF.

The chain uses TRBV19 and TRBJ1-6, with TRBD1 matching 8 bases. Germline CDR1 reads LNHDA; CDR2 reads SQIVND (reference sequence). V dropped 10 bases and J dropped 11; count of bases not matched to a gene: 10. CDR3 length equals 13 residues. The CDR3 loop reads CATRRGTGPPLHF. CDR3 bases: TGTGCCACCCGCCGGGGGACAGGCCCACCCCTCCACTTT.

The chain has TRBV6-1 and TRBJ1-2; D is unclear. V was clipped by 4 bases and J by 7 bases, with 10 bases between them. Germline values: CDR1 MNHNS, CDR2 SASEGT. The CDR3 totals 12 residues. The CDR3 bases are TGTGCCAGCAGTGCCGGGAGAATTGGCTACACCTTC. It encodes CASSAGRIGYTF.

The chain joins TRBV2 to TRBJ1-2; D is unclear. The CDR3 runs to 13 residues. Trimming left V 0 bases short and J 5 bases short, with 7 bases between. CDR1 and CDR2 from the germline V gene are SNHLY and FYNNEI. The CDR3 loop reads CASSEARPYGYTF. The CDR3 nucleotides read TGTGCCAGCAGTGAAGCCAGGCCTTATGGCTACACCTTC.

CDR3 nucleotide sequence: TGCAGCGTTGAAGGGTCGCGGGAGAGCTCCTACAATGAGCAGTTCTTC. Encoded protein: CSVEGSRESSYNEQFF. This chain connects TRBV29-1 to TRBJ2-1; 7 bases are shared with TRBD2. V was pared by 1 base and J by 0 bases, with 6 bases of the junction left unmatched. The CDR3 contains 16 residues. CDR1 SQVTM and CDR2 ANQGSEA come from the germline V gene.

This clone was recorded a few times. J is TRBJ2-7 and V is TRBV2; 7 nucleotides align to TRBD2. With 4 bases clipped from V and 4 bases from J, the junction kept 10 bases outside the gene matches. This CDR3 region has 15 residues. CDR1 is SNHLY, CDR2 FYNNEI, per germline. The CDR3 reads CASSVGGRIAYEQYF. The CDR3, as DNA: TGTGCCAGCAGTGTCGGGGGGAGAATCGCGTACGAGCAGTACTTC.